These 4 T cell receptor beta chains share one sample of origin, sequenced in a study of blood T cell repertoires in COVID-19. The repertoire was sequenced with immunoSEQ multiplex PCR; TCRdb's copy has only in-frame clones and lacks some. The sample lists about 120,000 clones; over 60% were seen once. The sequencing input was peripheral blood. All receptors derive from a man aged 35 to 55 with active or convalescent COVID-19.

The genes are TRBV4-1 and TRBJ2-2, with D possibly being TRBD1 (5 bases). Between the trimmed V and J ends, which lost 2 bases and 6 bases, there was a span of 16 bases. Germline-derived CDR1 and CDR2 are MGHRA and YSYEKL. The CDR3 consists of 16 residues. The CDR3 sequence is CASSQYQGADAGELFF. As DNA, the CDR3 is TGCGCCAGCAGCCAATATCAAGGGGCTGATGCCGGGGAGCTGTTTTTT.

V and J are TRBV2 and TRBJ2-2, with D perhaps matching TRBD2 (6 bases). Per germline, CDR1 SNHLY and CDR2 FYNNEI. Trimming took 6 bases from V and 4 from J, leaving 15 bases between them. CDR3 size: 15 residues. The CDR3 loop reads CASRLTRIGTGELFF. The DNA of the CDR3 is TGTGCCAGCAGGCTGACTAGGATTGGCACCGGGGAGCTGTTTTTT.

CDR3 region: CASSYSHTNTEAFF. The CDR3 bases are TGTGCCAGCAGTTACTCCCACACAAACACTGAAGCTTTCTTT. This rearrangement joins TRBV6-6 to TRBJ1-1; D remains unclear. Trimming cost V 0 bases and J 2 bases, with 7 bases left between them. The CDR3 sequence is 14 residues long. Germline V gives CDR1 MNHNY, CDR2 SVGAGI (reference sequence).

This sequence joins TRBV2 and TRBJ1-1, with D possibly matching TRBD1 (6 bases). Germline V gene data show CDR1 as SNHLY and CDR2 as FYNNEI. The CDR3 loop spans 12 amino acids. The germline V and J ends were trimmed by 6 bases and 4 bases, with 9 bases remaining between them. CDR3 coding DNA: TGTGCCAGCAGCAGGGGTTCCACTGAAGCTTTCTTT. Its protein is CASSRGSTEAFF.